Listed here are 31 T cell receptor beta chains from one sample, sequenced in a study of T-cell reconstitution after alpha-beta-depleted transplantation in children. TCRbeta library preparation incorporated unique molecular identifiers. TCRdb ran MiXCR on the PCR reads and lists one entry per CDR3 protein. The sample includes roughly 180,000 distinct CDR3 sequences, around 10% of them seen just once. This specimen consisted of PBMCs, obtained before TCRalphabeta/CD19-depleted stem cell transplant. The receptors derive from a boy aged 2-15 years with acute myeloid leukemia, due to receive a stem cell transplant.

This clonotype occurred many times. Here the CDR3 DNA reads TGTGCCAGCAGCTTAGATGGGGGACTAGCGGGCAATGAGCAGTTCTTC. Its protein product is CASSLDGGLAGNEQFF. This sequence joins TRBV11-2 and TRBJ2-1, with 12 bases aligning to TRBD2. The CDR3 consists of 16 residues. The germline gives CDR1 SGHAT, CDR2 FQNNGV. Trimming removed 0 bases from V and 6 bases from J; junction bases left unmatched: 3.

As concerns this clonotype: This could be a read error, since a much larger clone is one nucleotide away. This chain links TRBV20-1 with TRBJ2-4; D is unresolved. Germline values: CDR1 DFQATT, CDR2 SNEGSKA (reference sequence). Trimming took off 5 bases at V and 5 bases at J, with 13 bases between the two ends. The length of the CDR3 is 13 residues. The CDR3 loop is CSAEGLAQNIQYF. The CDR3, as DNA: TGCAGTGCTGAAGGCCTCGCCCAAAACATTCAGTACTTC.

This clonotype was counted only a few times. This chain connects TRBV20-1 to TRBJ2-2; tentative D call: TRBD1 (5 bases). CDR1 is DFQATT, CDR2 SNEGSKA, per germline (reference sequence). The CDR3 is 15 amino acids. Trimming pared 5 bases from V and 2 bases from J, leaving 15 bases between. The CDR3 nucleotides read TGCAGTGCTCCAAATTTCGACAGTAACACCGGGGAGCTGTTTTTT. It yields the protein CSAPNFDSNTGELFF.

This clonotype occurred many times. The chain combines TRBV29-1 with TRBJ2-2; possibly TRBD2 for D (6 bases). V was clipped by 6 bases and J by 3 bases, with 8 bases between them. Germline CDR1 is SQVTM and CDR2 is ANQGSEA. This CDR3 comprises 12 residues. The DNA of the CDR3 is TGCAGCGTGGGGGGAGACACCGGGGAGCTGTTTTTT. Protein product: CSVGGDTGELFF.

The table lists this clonotype with many counts. The chain joins TRBV21-1 to TRBJ1-1. TRBV21-1 is a pseudogene locus. This CDR3 comprises 15 residues. This chain's CDR3 is CASSKAGSSNTEAFF. The CDR3 nucleotides are TGTGCCAGCAGCAAAGCGGGCAGCAGTAACACTGAAGCTTTCTTT.

This clonotype showed up many times. The chain employs TRBV5-1 and TRBJ1-6, with 7 bases matching TRBD1. This CDR3 is built from 16 residues. The ends lost 3 bases at V and 9 bases at J; junction bases unmatched: 12. Per the germline V gene, CDR1 is SGHRS and CDR2 is YFSETQ. This CDR3 reads CASSSTGTEYGSPLHF. The CDR3 DNA sequence: TGCGCCAGCAGCTCGACCGGGACAGAATACGGTTCACCCCTCCACTTT.

This clonotype was counted many times. The chain joins TRBV12-3 or TRBV12-4 to TRBJ1-5; D may be TRBD1 (5 bases). The CDR3 has 12 amino acids. With 5 bases removed from V and 9 bases from J, the gap between germline ends came to 11 bases. The DNA of the CDR3 is TGTGCCAGCAGTGTAGACCAGGGGCCCCAGCATTTT. It encodes CASSVDQGPQHF.

This clonotype was detected ten times or more. At one of its ends the junction is not consistent with the germline gene, which may arise from a read error. This chain joins TRBV7-2 and TRBJ2-1, with a weak D call TRBD1 (6 bases). This CDR3 spans 13 amino acids. The germline CDR1 and CDR2 sequences are SGHTA and FQGNSA. CDR3 amino acids: CASRLAGANEQFF. DNA of the CDR3: TGTGCCAGCAGATTAGCAGGGGCAAATGAGCAGTTCTTC.

Regarding this clonotype: Given a much more abundant clone one base away, this may be a read error. The J gene is TRBJ2-3, the V gene TRBV12-3 or TRBV12-4, with D tentatively TRBD2 (5 bases). The CDR3 loop spans 13 amino acids. The CDR3 spells CASSYSSIDTQYF. The CDR3 DNA reads as TGTGCCAGCAGCTACTCTAGCATAGATACGCAGTATTTT.

This clonotype was recorded many times. V usage is TRBV20-1 and J usage is TRBJ2-7, with D tentatively TRBD2 (5 bases). Trimming removed 3 bases from V and 0 bases from J, with 9 bases in between. The CDR3 loop spans 13 amino acids. Germline lookup yields CDR1 DFQATT and CDR2 SNEGSKA (reference sequence). CDR3: CSARAGGSYEQYF. CDR3 in DNA: TGCAGTGCTAGGGCGGGTGGCTCCTACGAGCAGTACTTC.

This clonotype has at least ten counts. The CDR3 spells CASRKGLAGGKETQYF. The CDR3 DNA follows: TGTGCCAGCAGGAAGGGACTAGCGGGGGGTAAAGAGACCCAGTACTTC. The V call is TRBV2, the J call TRBJ2-5, with 15 bases matching TRBD2. CDR1 SNHLY and CDR2 FYNNEI come from the germline V gene. With 6 bases clipped from V and 3 bases from J, the junction kept 5 bases outside the gene matches. The CDR3 runs to 16 residues.

This clonotype has ten or more counts. This sequence joins TRBV27 and TRBJ1-1; weak D call: TRBD1 (5 bases). Germline CDR1 MNHEY, CDR2 SMNVEV (reference sequence). The CDR3 contains 13 residues. The germline V and J ends were trimmed by 6 bases and 4 bases, with 12 bases remaining between them. CDR3 sequence (DNA): TGTGCCAGCAGCTTTTCCGGGGGCACTGAAGCTTTCTTT. Amino acids: CASSFSGGTEAFF.

This clonotype was seen ten or more times. The rearrangement joins TRBV7-3 to TRBJ2-5; 10 bases match TRBD1. The CDR3 is 14 residues long. J lost 4 bases, V lost 3 bases, and 2 bases had no gene match. The V gene's germline CDR1 is SGHTA and CDR2 FQGTGA. CDR3 sequence: CASSLDRGSETQYF. In nucleotides, the CDR3 is TGTGCCAGCAGCTTGGACAGGGGGTCAGAGACCCAGTACTTC.

The chain recombines TRBV6-5 with TRBJ2-3; a possible D gene is TRBD1 (5 bases). The V and J ends lost 6 bases and 2 bases respectively, with 12 bases between them. Germline CDR1 MNHEY, CDR2 SVGAGI. This CDR3 contains 14 residues. The CDR3 loop is CASRDQGATDTQYF. The CDR3, as DNA: TGTGCCAGCAGAGACCAGGGCGCCACAGATACGCAGTATTTT.

With respect to this clonotype: A read error may be the cause here, since a much bigger clone is one base away. The gene calls are TRBV28 and TRBJ1-2; TRBD1 matches at 7 bases. This CDR3 has 12 amino acids. CDR1 is MDHEN and CDR2 is SYDVKM in the germline V gene. Unmatched junction bases numbered 4, after V lost 6 bases and J lost 6 bases. The CDR3 sequence: CASRQGNHGYTF. The CDR3 DNA reads as TGTGCCAGCAGACAGGGGAACCATGGCTACACCTTC.

This clonotype was found many times. The gene calls are TRBV7-2 and TRBJ2-5; the match to TRBD1 covers 8 bases. The junction had 7 bases not matched to a gene; V was cut back by 5 bases and J by 2 bases. Germline V gene data show CDR1 as SGHTA and CDR2 as FQGNSA. The CDR3 spans 15 residues. CDR3 amino acids: CASSVGHRGQETQYF. Written as DNA, the CDR3 is TGTGCCAGCAGCGTAGGGCACAGGGGGCAAGAGACCCAGTACTTC. Variable domain in full (rest from reference TRBV7-2 and TRBJ2-5): GAGVSQSPSNKVTEKGKDVELRCDPISGHTALYWYRQSLGQGLEFLIYFQGNSAPDKSGLPSDRFSAERTGGSVSTLTIQRTQQEDSAVYLCASSVGHRGQETQYFGPGTRLLVL.

This clonotype occurred many times. The chain is built from TRBV15 and TRBJ2-5, with D possibly TRBD2 on 5 matching bases. Germline V gene lookup returns CDR1 LNHNV and CDR2 YYDKDF (reference sequence). The CDR3 spans 15 residues. The V gene lost 5 bases and the J gene lost 2 bases, with 15 bases spanning the gap. CDR3 coding DNA: TGTGCCACCAGCCCCCGGTTGAGACTACAAGAGACCCAGTACTTC. Protein: CATSPRLRLQETQYF. The variable domain in full, with the rest retrieved from reference TRBV15 and TRBJ2-5, is DAMVIQNPRYQVTQFGKPVTLSCSQTLNHNVMYWYQQKSSQAPKLLFHYYDKDFNNEADTPDNFQSRRPNTSFCFLDIRSPGLGDTAMYLCATSPRLRLQETQYFGPGTRLLVL.

This clonotype was picked up many times. V and J are TRBV20-1 and TRBJ2-5; a possible D gene is TRBD1 (6 bases). V lost 5 bases, J lost 3 bases, and 16 bases lay in between. Germline loops: CDR1 DFQATT, CDR2 SNEGSKA (reference sequence). The length of the CDR3 is 14 residues. The CDR3 here is CSALFRDRKETQYF. The CDR3 DNA reads as TGCAGTGCTCTGTTCAGAGACAGGAAAGAGACCCAGTACTTC.

There are many counts of this clonotype. This chain uses TRBV7-9 with TRBJ1-2, with D hard to call. The CDR3 loop spans 12 amino acids. V lost 5 bases and J lost 6, with 10 bases in between. The germline CDR1 and CDR2 sequences are SEHNR and FQNEAQ (reference sequence). Here the CDR3 DNA reads TGTGCCAGCAGCCGCCTCGAGGATGGCTACACCTTC. This codes for CASSRLEDGYTF.

V is TRBV20-1 and J is TRBJ1-1; no definite D call. Germline V gives CDR1 DFQATT, CDR2 SNEGSKA (reference sequence). The CDR3 spans 13 residues. Trimming left V 3 bases short and J 0 bases short, with 8 bases between. The CDR3 loop is CSASPWMNTEAFF. For the CDR3, the DNA is TGCAGTGCTAGTCCCTGGATGAACACTGAAGCTTTCTTT.

This clonotype was observed a handful of times. The V and J genes are TRBV12-3 or TRBV12-4 and TRBJ1-2, with 9 positions matching TRBD1. The CDR3 is 16 residues long. The ends lost 6 bases at V and 4 bases at J; junction bases unmatched: 12. The CDR3 sequence: CASSQGQGRGGYGYTF. The CDR3 DNA is TGTGCCAGCAGCCAGGGACAGGGTCGTGGGGGCTATGGCTACACCTTC.

This clonotype was seen ten or more times. V and J are TRBV20-1 and TRBJ2-7, with D possibly TRBD2 on 5 matching bases. V shed 1 base and J shed 0 bases, with 13 bases lying between them. The CDR3 has 15 amino acids. In germline, CDR1 is DFQATT, CDR2 SNEGSKA (reference sequence). The CDR3 here is CSARVAGLSSYEQYF. The CDR3 DNA follows: TGCAGTGCTAGAGTTGCGGGCCTGAGCTCCTACGAGCAGTACTTC.

Ten or more counts support this clonotype. The V and J genes are TRBV6-5 and TRBJ2-3; D is unresolved. Germline values: CDR1 MNHEY, CDR2 SVGAGI. The CDR3 sequence is 14 residues long. Trimming cost V 2 bases and J 2 bases, with 8 bases left between them. Here the CDR3 reads CASSYGPNTDTQYF. The CDR3 DNA sequence: TGTGCCAGCAGTTACGGGCCAAACACAGATACGCAGTATTTT.

In its sample, this clonotype was seen many times. The chain has TRBV20-1 and TRBJ2-3; possible D gene TRBD1, 6 bases. The V end lost 5 bases, the J end lost 1 base, and 7 bases lay between the germline ends. Germline V gene sequence: CDR1 DFQATT, CDR2 SNEGSKA (reference sequence). The length of the CDR3 is 12 residues. Here the CDR3 reads CSAPGGTDTQYF. DNA of the CDR3: TGCAGTGCTCCAGGGGGCACAGATACGCAGTATTTT.

This clonotype was seen many times. This sequence joins TRBV5-4 and TRBJ2-7, with 8 bases that match TRBD2. Per the germline V gene, CDR1 is SGHNT and CDR2 is YYREEE (reference sequence). This CDR3 region has 15 residues. V trimming: 4 bases; J trimming: 6 bases; junction bases outside the gene matches: 12. The CDR3 coding sequence is TGTGCCAGCAGCCCCAAGGGACTAGGGGCTGGCGAGCAGTACTTC. Amino acid sequence: CASSPKGLGAGEQYF.

This clonotype was picked up a small number of times. The chain recombines TRBV28 with TRBJ1-5; D is ambiguous. The CDR3 has 15 amino acids. The germline V gene has CDR1 MDHEN and CDR2 SYDVKM. With 10 bases removed from V and 2 bases from J, the gap between germline ends came to 18 bases. This CDR3 is CATKTNPSGNQPQHF. CDR3 DNA: TGTGCCACCAAAACTAACCCTTCGGGCAATCAGCCCCAGCATTTT. The whole variable domain, filled in from reference TRBV28 and TRBJ1-5, reads DVKVTQSSRYLVKRTGEKVFLECVQDMDHENMFWYRQDPGLGLRLIYFSYDVKMKEKGDIPEGYSVSREKKERFSLILESASTNQTSMYLCATKTNPSGNQPQHFGDGTRLSIL.

The genes are TRBV3-1 and TRBJ2-5; D remains unclear. Germline CDR1 LGHDT, CDR2 YNNKEL (reference sequence). This CDR3 has 18 amino acids. V lost 11 bases, J lost 0 bases, and 28 bases lay in between. The CDR3 loop is CASSKHPPRSWYQETQYF. CDR3 nucleotide sequence: TGTGCCTCCTCCAAACACCCCCCAAGATCGTGGTACCAAGAGACCCAGTACTTC.

In this sample, this clonotype turned up many times. The chain is built from TRBV5-1 and TRBJ2-3, with TRBD2 matching over 14 bases. Germline-derived CDR1 and CDR2 are SGHRS and YFSETQ. CDR3 length equals 19 residues. The J segment lost 5 bases and the V segment lost 2 bases, leaving 13 bases of the junction unmatched. CDR3 protein: CASSFRFSGLAGAGDTQYF. CDR3 DNA: TGCGCCAGCAGCTTCAGGTTCTCGGGACTAGCGGGGGCTGGAGATACGCAGTATTTT.

This clonotype was counted ten times or more. This chain connects TRBV28 to TRBJ2-7; D uncertain. CDR3 length: 13 amino acids. Trimming cost V 2 bases and J 4 bases, with 9 bases left between them. The germline gives CDR1 MDHEN, CDR2 SYDVKM. The CDR3 nucleotides read TGTGCCAGCAGTTTACCCCAGGTTTACGAGCAGTACTTC. Amino acid sequence: CASSLPQVYEQYF. The full variable domain, in which reference TRBV28 and TRBJ2-7 provide the parts outside the CDR3, is DVKVTQSSRYLVKRTGEKVFLECVQDMDHENMFWYRQDPGLGLRLIYFSYDVKMKEKGDIPEGYSVSREKKERFSLILESASTNQTSMYLCASSLPQVYEQYFGPGTRLTVT.

This clonotype was recorded many times. CDR3 amino acids: CASSRDTYEQYF. The CDR3 DNA sequence: TGTGCCAGCAGCCGGGACACCTACGAGCAGTACTTC. This sequence joins TRBV5-6 and TRBJ2-7, with a tentative D call TRBD1 (6 bases). CDR1 SGHDT and CDR2 YYEEEE come from the germline V gene. CDR3 length equals 12 residues. The ends were cut back, 4 bases at V and 2 bases at J, with 7 bases in the middle.

This clonotype was found many times. Sequence at one end of the junction differs from germline and may be a read error. The rearrangement links TRBV7-8 to TRBJ2-7; D is uncertain. Per germline, CDR1 SGHVS and CDR2 FQNEAQ. The CDR3 sequence is 13 residues long. CDR3 nucleotides: TGTGCCAGCAGCTTAGCACTATCCTCCGAGCAGTACTTC. Encoded protein: CASSLALSSEQYF.